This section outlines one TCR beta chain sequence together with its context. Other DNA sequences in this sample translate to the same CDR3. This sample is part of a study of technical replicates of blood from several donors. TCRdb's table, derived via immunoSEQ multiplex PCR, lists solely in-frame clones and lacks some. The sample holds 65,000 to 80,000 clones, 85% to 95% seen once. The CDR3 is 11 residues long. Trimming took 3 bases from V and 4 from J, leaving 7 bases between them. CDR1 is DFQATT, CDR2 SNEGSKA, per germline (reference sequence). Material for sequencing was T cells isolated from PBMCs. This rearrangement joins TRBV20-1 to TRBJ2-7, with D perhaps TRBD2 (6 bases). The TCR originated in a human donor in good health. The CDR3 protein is CSASGGYEQYF. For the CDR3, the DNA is TGCAGTGCTAGTGGAGGGTACGAGCAGTACTTC.